The 30 T cell receptor beta chains presented below share a single source sample, sequenced in a study of T cell changes during pregnancy in multiple sclerosis. Only in-frame clones appear in the TCRdb table, and some are missing; sequencing was by immunoSEQ multiplex PCR. The table lists about 27,000 clones, more than 70% of them singletons. Material: CD8+ T cells from peripheral blood mononuclear cells, obtained in the second trimester of pregnancy. These receptors were taken from a female donor with multiple sclerosis, enrolled in a pregnancy study.

The gene calls are TRBV7-2 and TRBJ2-3, with 9 bases identical to TRBD2. The CDR3 is made up of 15 amino acids. Germline V CDR1 and CDR2: SGHTA, FQGNSA. Unmatched junction bases numbered 4, after V lost 5 bases and J lost 1 base. The chain's CDR3 is CASSPKRGGTDTQYF. The CDR3 region has the DNA TGTGCCAGCAGCCCAAAGCGGGGGGGCACAGATACGCAGTATTTT. Full variable domain (outside the CDR3, taken from reference TRBV7-2 and TRBJ2-3): GAGVSQSPSNKVTEKGKDVELRCDPISGHTALYWYRQSLGQGLEFLIYFQGNSAPDKSGLPSDRFSAERTGGSVSTLTIQRTQQEDSAVYLCASSPKRGGTDTQYFGPGTRLTVL.

V gene TRBV27 combines with J gene TRBJ1-1; TRBD1 might be the D (5 bases). The CDR3 has 14 residues. Trimming cost V 8 bases and J 7 bases, with 20 bases left between them. Germline V gives CDR1 MNHEY, CDR2 SMNVEV (reference sequence). For the CDR3, the DNA is TGTGCCAGCCTGATAGGGGAAGGAGTGGGTGAAGCTTTCTTT. As protein: CASLIGEGVGEAFF.

This clone was counted a single time. V is TRBV11-2 and J is TRBJ1-6; a possible D gene is TRBD1 (5 bases). Between the trimmed V and J ends, which lost 5 bases and 6 bases, there was a span of 11 bases. The CDR3 has 14 residues. Per the germline V gene, CDR1 is SGHAT and CDR2 is FQNNGV. The CDR3 sequence: CASSPRQGNSPLHF. CDR3 bases: TGTGCCAGCAGCCCCCGGCAGGGTAATTCACCCCTCCACTTT.

The chain uses TRBV4-1 and TRBJ1-1; 7 bases line up with TRBD1. The trim removed 5 bases at V and 0 bases at J, leaving 6 bases unmatched. CDR3 length: 15 residues. Looked up from germline, CDR1 is MGHRA and CDR2 is YSYEKL. CDR3 sequence reads: CASSWRTGMNTEAFF. The CDR3 DNA reads as TGCGCCAGCAGCTGGAGGACAGGTATGAACACTGAAGCTTTCTTT.

The chain recombines TRBV19 with TRBJ1-1, with TRBD1 as a possible D gene (5 bases). Germline values: CDR1 LNHDA, CDR2 SQIVND (reference sequence). The V gene lost 6 bases and the J gene lost 0 bases, with 17 bases spanning the gap. The CDR3 is 16 residues long. CDR3 bases: TGTGCCAGTAGGGCCCGACAGTACTCCATGAACACTGAAGCTTTCTTT. Translated: CASRARQYSMNTEAFF.

The gene calls are TRBV6-1 and TRBJ1-1; 8 bases are a match to TRBD1. This CDR3 is built from 14 residues. Germline CDR1 reads MNHNS; CDR2 reads SASEGT. With 5 bases clipped from V and 0 bases from J, the junction kept 2 bases outside the gene matches. CDR3 nucleotides: TGTGCCAGCAGTCGACAGGGGTTGAACACTGAAGCTTTCTTT. This encodes CASSRQGLNTEAFF.

V usage is TRBV7-9 and J usage is TRBJ2-7; a possible D gene is TRBD2 (6 bases). Trimming pared 5 bases from V and 5 bases from J, leaving 19 bases between. This CDR3 spans 15 amino acids. The germline V gene has CDR1 SEHNR and CDR2 FQNEAQ (reference sequence). CDR3 DNA: TGTGCCAGCAGCCCCCGCCGGGGGATGGCGCACGAGCAGTACTTC. Translating it yields CASSPRRGMAHEQYF.

This chain joins TRBV5-4 and TRBJ1-2; 10 nucleotides align to TRBD1. Trimming removed 3 bases from V and 4 bases from J; junction bases left unmatched: 3. The CDR3 runs 14 residues. CDR1 and CDR2 from the germline V gene are SGHNT and YYREEE (reference sequence). CDR3 bases: TGTGCCAGCAGCTGGGACAGGGGTGTCTATGGCTACACCTTC. Translation: CASSWDRGVYGYTF.

The chain combines TRBV2 with TRBJ1-4; tentative D call: TRBD1 (5 bases). Trimming cost V 5 bases and J 2 bases, with 18 bases left between them. The CDR3 consists of 17 residues. Looked up from germline, CDR1 is SNHLY and CDR2 is FYNNEI. The CDR3 here is CASSSSGLRTTNEKLFF. The CDR3 coding sequence is TGTGCCAGCAGTAGCTCGGGACTCCGGACGACTAATGAAAAACTGTTTTTT.

The V and J genes are TRBV7-9 and TRBJ2-1, with 7 bases matching TRBD1. Germline V gene lookup returns CDR1 SEHNR and CDR2 FQNEAQ (reference sequence). V shed 7 bases, J shed 7 bases, and the junction held 10 bases outside the gene matches. The CDR3 loop spans 14 amino acids. The CDR3 region is CASNVLTGSNEQFF. CDR3 bases: TGTGCCAGCAACGTACTGACAGGGTCTAATGAGCAGTTCTTC.

V usage is TRBV11-2 and J usage is TRBJ2-7, with 11 bases matching TRBD1. The CDR3 totals 14 residues. Germline loops: CDR1 SGHAT, CDR2 FQNNGV. V dropped 5 bases and J dropped 5; count of bases not matched to a gene: 5. DNA of the CDR3: TGTGCCAGCAGCCTGGGACAGGGGGTCCACGAGCAGTACTTC. Amino acid sequence: CASSLGQGVHEQYF. The full variable domain, completed using reference TRBV11-2 and TRBJ2-7, is EAGVAQSPRYKIIEKRQSVAFWCNPISGHATLYWYQQILGQGPKLLIQFQNNGVVDDSQLPKDRFSAERLKGVDSTLKIQPAKLEDSAVYLCASSLGQGVHEQYFGPGTRLTVT.

The chain has TRBV5-4 and TRBJ2-5, with D perhaps TRBD1 (5 bases). Germline values: CDR1 SGHNT, CDR2 YYREEE (reference sequence). This CDR3 is 14 amino acids long. Between the trimmed V and J ends, which lost 4 bases and 1 base, there was a span of 11 bases. The CDR3 coding sequence is TGTGCCAGCAGCGATCAGGGTCTCCAAGAGACCCAGTACTTC. Its translation is CASSDQGLQETQYF.

The chain carries TRBV19 and TRBJ1-1; D not resolved. Trimming took off 5 bases at V and 1 base at J, with 11 bases between the two ends. The CDR3 is made up of 14 amino acids. Per germline, CDR1 LNHDA and CDR2 SQIVND (reference sequence). CDR3 nucleotides: TGTGCCAGTAGTTCAGAGACTGGGAACACTGAAGCTTTCTTT. This sequence encodes CASSSETGNTEAFF.

The rearrangement joins TRBV27 to TRBJ1-5; maybe TRBD1 (5 bases). CDR1 is MNHEY and CDR2 is SMNVEV in the germline V gene (reference sequence). V lost 6 bases to trimming and J lost 6 bases, with 18 bases between them. This CDR3 spans 15 amino acids. The CDR3: CASSRSGRPGQPQHF. CDR3 DNA sequence: TGTGCCAGCAGCCGTTCAGGGAGGCCGGGTCAGCCCCAGCATTTT.

The V call is TRBV11-3, the J call TRBJ2-1; a possible D gene is TRBD1 (6 bases). The V end lost 1 base, the J end lost 6 bases, and 10 bases lay between the germline ends. CDR3 length: 14 amino acids. Germline V gene lookup returns CDR1 SGHNT and CDR2 YENEEA. CDR3 nucleotide sequence: TGTGCCAGCAGCTTAGCACAAGGGGGCAATGAGCAGTTCTTC. This encodes CASSLAQGGNEQFF.

The gene calls are TRBV6-5 and TRBJ2-1; 7 bases map to TRBD2. Germline V gene data show CDR1 as MNHEY and CDR2 as SVGAGI. V gave up 6 bases and J gave up 10 bases; unmatched junction bases: 3. The CDR3 runs 11 residues. For the CDR3, the DNA is TGTGCCAGCAGCGAGGGAGGGGAGCAGTTCTTC. As protein: CASSEGGEQFF.

The rearrangement uses TRBV4-3 and TRBJ2-2, with 8 bases aligning to TRBD1. The CDR3 covers 17 residues. Per the germline V gene, CDR1 is LGHNA and CDR2 is YSLEER. The ends lost 0 bases at V and 5 bases at J; junction bases unmatched: 8. CDR3 in amino acids: CASSQDSGGLVTGELFF. In DNA, the CDR3 is TGCGCCAGCAGCCAAGATTCAGGGGGCTTGGTGACCGGGGAGCTGTTTTTT.

The gene calls are TRBV2 and TRBJ2-2; D is perhaps TRBD1 (6 bases). This CDR3 is 16 amino acids long. The germline gives CDR1 SNHLY, CDR2 FYNNEI. Trimming left V 8 bases short and J 2 bases short, with 18 bases between. CDR3 in amino acids: CASYARWGQNTGELFF. DNA of the CDR3: TGTGCCAGCTACGCAAGGTGGGGGCAAAACACCGGGGAGCTGTTTTTT.

This clone occurred once. This rearrangement joins TRBV5-1 to TRBJ2-2; no clear D gene. Germline V gene data show CDR1 as SGHRS and CDR2 as YFSETQ. V lost 4 bases and J 0 bases, leaving 13 bases between the germline ends. The CDR3 is 16 residues long. The CDR3 coding sequence is TGCGCCAGCAGCATCCGCCCCGGGTCGAACACCGGGGAGCTGTTTTTT. The encoded protein is CASSIRPGSNTGELFF.

J is TRBJ2-5 and V is TRBV9, with 7 bases that match TRBD1. Per germline, CDR1 SGDLS and CDR2 YYNGEE. This CDR3 has 13 residues. V trimming: 1 base; J trimming: 4 bases; junction bases outside the gene matches: 1. CDR3 coding DNA: TGTGCCAGCAGCGTAAGACAGGGAGAGACCCAGTACTTC. Protein sequence: CASSVRQGETQYF.

This clone was picked up one time. The chain carries TRBV9 and TRBJ2-3; possibly TRBD2 for D (6 bases). Per the germline V gene, CDR1 is SGDLS and CDR2 is YYNGEE. This CDR3 spans 18 amino acids. V was cut by 0 bases and J by 0 bases, with 17 bases left in between. This chain's CDR3 is CASSVEDYPTTSTDTQYF. The CDR3 region has the DNA TGTGCCAGCAGCGTAGAGGACTATCCTACCACTAGCACAGATACGCAGTATTTT.

The rearrangement joins TRBV10-2 to TRBJ1-2, with 9 bases aligning to TRBD1. In germline, CDR1 is WSHSY, CDR2 SAAADI. V dropped 1 base and J dropped 8; count of bases not matched to a gene: 5. The CDR3 totals 14 residues. The CDR3 sequence: CASSEWRTGEGYTF. The DNA of the CDR3 is TGCGCCAGCAGTGAGTGGCGGACAGGGGAGGGCTACACCTTC.

This clone was counted between two and nine times. The rearrangement joins TRBV7-9 to TRBJ1-1, with 7 bases matching TRBD1. The germline V gene encodes CDR1 SEHNR and CDR2 FQNEAQ (reference sequence). The V gene end was trimmed by 6 bases and the J gene end by 4 bases; junction bases not matched to a gene: 8. This CDR3 has 14 residues. The CDR3 is CASRPTTGVTEAFF. CDR3 bases: TGTGCCAGCAGACCAACAACAGGGGTCACTGAAGCTTTCTTT.

In its sample, this clone was seen a few times. The chain recombines TRBV4-2 with TRBJ2-1, with 9 nucleotides matching TRBD2. The ends lost 0 bases at V and 8 bases at J; junction bases unmatched: 8. Germline CDR1 reads LGHNA; CDR2 reads YNFKEQ. The CDR3 length is 16 residues. The CDR3 is CASSQDLRGGADEQFF. CDR3 nucleotide sequence: TGTGCCAGCAGCCAAGATCTACGCGGGGGGGCCGATGAGCAGTTCTTC.

The rearrangement links TRBV4-1 to TRBJ1-1; D is possibly TRBD1 (5 bases). The CDR3 runs to 13 residues. Germline CDR1 and CDR2: MGHRA and YSYEKL. Trimming removed 1 base from V and 6 bases from J, with 9 bases in between. The CDR3 DNA reads TGCGCCAGCAGCCAAGGTGGGGGGGCTGAAGCTTTCTTT. This encodes CASSQGGGAEAFF.

The rearrangement joins TRBV4-1 to TRBJ2-7; 7 bases agree with TRBD1. The CDR3 loop spans 13 amino acids. V shed 3 bases, J shed 5 bases, and the junction held 4 bases outside the gene matches. Germline V gene data show CDR1 as MGHRA and CDR2 as YSYEKL. CDR3 DNA sequence: TGCGCCAGCAGCCAGAGACAGGGCCACGAGCAGTACTTC. Translation gives CASSQRQGHEQYF.

This clone was seen a handful of times. The chain recombines TRBV29-1 with TRBJ1-2, with D hard to call. Trimming removed 7 bases from V and 4 bases from J, with 10 bases in between. The CDR3 runs to 11 residues. The V gene's germline CDR1 is SQVTM and CDR2 ANQGSEA. CDR3 loop: CSATRSYGYTF. The CDR3, as DNA: TGCAGCGCCACTAGGAGCTATGGCTACACCTTC.

The genes are TRBV19 and TRBJ2-1, with no clear D. V was shortened by 2 bases and J by 8 bases, with 10 bases between the two germline ends. This CDR3 has 13 residues. The V gene's germline CDR1 is LNHDA and CDR2 SQIVND (reference sequence). The CDR3 loop reads CASSIILQDEQFF. The CDR3 nucleotides are TGTGCCAGTAGTATAATACTACAAGATGAGCAGTTCTTC. Together with reference TRBV19 and TRBJ2-1, the CDR3 gives the full variable domain: DGGITQSPKYLFRKEGQNVTLSCEQNLNHDAMYWYRQDPGQGLRLIYYSQIVNDFQKGDIAEGYSVSREKKESFPLTVTSAQKNPTAFYLCASSIILQDEQFFGPGTRLTVL.

The chain has TRBV27 and TRBJ2-7; D remains ambiguous. This CDR3 region has 13 residues. With 3 bases removed from V and 1 base from J, the gap between germline ends came to 7 bases. Germline CDR1 reads MNHEY; CDR2 reads SMNVEV (reference sequence). Here the CDR3 DNA reads TGTGCCAGCAGTTTGACCGGGTCCTACGAGCAGTACTTC. Protein sequence: CASSLTGSYEQYF.

The chain joins TRBV9 to TRBJ2-7; D is uncertain. Germline CDR1 reads SGDLS; CDR2 reads YYNGEE. The CDR3 contains 14 residues. V was trimmed by 4 bases and J by 2 bases, leaving 13 bases between them. In DNA, the CDR3 is TGTGCCAGCAGCCCCCCTCTGAGGCCCTACGAGCAGTACTTC. It is translated as CASSPPLRPYEQYF. The whole variable domain, filled in from reference TRBV9 and TRBJ2-7, reads DSGVTQTPKHLITATGQRVTLRCSPRSGDLSVYWYQQSLDQGLQFLIQYYNGEERAKGNILERFSAQQFPDLHSELNLSSLELGDSALYFCASSPPLRPYEQYFGPGTRLTVT.